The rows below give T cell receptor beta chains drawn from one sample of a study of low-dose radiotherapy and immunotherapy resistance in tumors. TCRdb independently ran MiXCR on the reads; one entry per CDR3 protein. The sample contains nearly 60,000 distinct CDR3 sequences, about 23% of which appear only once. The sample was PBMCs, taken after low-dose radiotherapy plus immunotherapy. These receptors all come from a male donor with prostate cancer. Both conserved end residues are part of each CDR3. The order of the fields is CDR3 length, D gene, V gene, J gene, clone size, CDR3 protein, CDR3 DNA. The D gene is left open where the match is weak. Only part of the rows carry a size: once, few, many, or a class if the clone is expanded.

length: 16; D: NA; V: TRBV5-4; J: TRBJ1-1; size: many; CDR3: CASIQQDGSVGTEAFF; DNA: TGTGCCAGCATCCAGCAGGACGGCTCCGTGGGCACTGAAGCTTTCTTT
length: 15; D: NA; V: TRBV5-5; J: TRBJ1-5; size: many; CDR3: CASSLFPNGDQPQHF; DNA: TGTGCCAGCAGCTTGTTCCCGAACGGGGATCAGCCCCAGCATTTT
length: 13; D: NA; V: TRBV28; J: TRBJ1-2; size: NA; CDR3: CASTQAGSYGYTF; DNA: TGTGCCAGCACCCAGGCAGGGAGCTATGGCTATACCTTC
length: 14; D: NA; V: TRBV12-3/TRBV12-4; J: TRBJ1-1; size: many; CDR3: CASSFRRGNTEAFF; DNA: TGTGCCAGCAGTTTCCGACGGGGGAACACTGAAGCTTTCTTT
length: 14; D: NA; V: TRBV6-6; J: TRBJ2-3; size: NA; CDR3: CASSYRDSTDTQYF; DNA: TGTGCCAGCAGTTACCGGGACAGCACAGATACGCAGTATTTT
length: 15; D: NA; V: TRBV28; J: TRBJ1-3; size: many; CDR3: CASSNDMGSGNTIYF; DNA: TGTGCCAGCAGCAATGACATGGGCTCTGGAAACACCATATATTTT
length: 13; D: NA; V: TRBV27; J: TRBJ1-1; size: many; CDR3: CASRRGMNTEAFF; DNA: TGTGCCAGCAGGAGGGGAATGAACACTGAAGCTTTCTTT
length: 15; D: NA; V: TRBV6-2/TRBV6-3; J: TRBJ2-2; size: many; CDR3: CASLKGRGRTGELFF; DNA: TGTGCCAGCTTAAAGGGCCGGGGGCGCACCGGGGAGCTGTTTTTT
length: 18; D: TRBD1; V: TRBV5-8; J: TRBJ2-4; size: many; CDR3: CASSLAGLGQGAKNIQYF; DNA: TGTGCCAGCAGCTTGGCCGGTTTGGGACAGGGAGCCAAAAACATTCAGTACTTC
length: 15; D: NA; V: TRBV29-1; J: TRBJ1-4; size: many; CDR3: CSVGRTDRPSEKLFF; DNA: TGCAGCGTTGGAAGAACAGATCGCCCAAGTGAAAAACTGTTTTTT
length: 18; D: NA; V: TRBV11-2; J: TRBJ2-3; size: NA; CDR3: CASSFRRGGGGGADTQYF; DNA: TGTGCCAGCAGCTTCAGGCGCGGGGGCGGTGGCGGGGCAGATACGCAGTATTTT
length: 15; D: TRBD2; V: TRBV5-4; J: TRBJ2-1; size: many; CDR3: CASSLAGGPRNEQFF; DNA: TGTGCCAGCAGCTTGGCGGGAGGGCCGCGCAATGAGCAGTTCTTC
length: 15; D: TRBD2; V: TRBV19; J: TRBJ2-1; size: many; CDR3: CASSQTSGVYNEQFF; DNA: TGTGCCAGTAGTCAGACTAGCGGGGTGTACAATGAGCAGTTCTTC
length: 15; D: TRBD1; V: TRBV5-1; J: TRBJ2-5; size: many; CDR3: CASSRTGGYQETQYF; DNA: TGCGCCAGCAGCCGGACAGGGGGTTACCAAGAGACCCAGTACTTC
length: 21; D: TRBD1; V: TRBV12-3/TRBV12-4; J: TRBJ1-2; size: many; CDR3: CASSKKNGQVSRGRLTYGYTF; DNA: TGTGCCAGCAGTAAAAAAAACGGACAGGTGAGCAGAGGGCGCCTCACCTATGGCTACACCTTC
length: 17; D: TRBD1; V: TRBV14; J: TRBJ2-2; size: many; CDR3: CASSRDGQGHDTGELFF; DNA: TGTGCCAGCAGCCGAGACGGACAGGGACACGACACCGGGGAGCTGTTTTTT
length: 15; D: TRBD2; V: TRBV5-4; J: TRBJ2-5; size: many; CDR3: CASSRIAGGQETQYF; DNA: TGTGCCAGCAGCCGCATAGCGGGGGGGCAAGAGACCCAGTACTTC
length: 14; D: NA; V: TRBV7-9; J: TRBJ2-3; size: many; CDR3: CASSLGSGTDTQYF; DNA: TGTGCCAGCAGCTTAGGATCCGGCACAGATACGCAGTATTTT
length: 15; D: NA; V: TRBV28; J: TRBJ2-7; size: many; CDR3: CASSSGGGGSYEQYF; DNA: TGTGCCAGCAGCTCCGGGGGCGGGGGATCATACGAGCAGTACTTC
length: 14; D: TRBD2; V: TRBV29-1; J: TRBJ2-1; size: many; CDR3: CSVARETFYNEQFF; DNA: TGCAGCGTTGCGCGGGAGACATTCTACAATGAGCAGTTCTTC
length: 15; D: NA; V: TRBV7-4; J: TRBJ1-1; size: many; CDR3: CASSFWYTGNTEAFF; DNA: TGTGCCAGCAGCTTTTGGTATACGGGGAACACTGAAGCTTTCTTT
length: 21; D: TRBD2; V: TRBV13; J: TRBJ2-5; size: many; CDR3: CASSLGHTSGSIPRYQETQYF; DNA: TGTGCCAGCAGCTTAGGCCATACTAGCGGGAGTATCCCCAGGTACCAAGAGACCCAGTACTTC
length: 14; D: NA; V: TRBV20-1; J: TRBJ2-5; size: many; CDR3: CSATGTADQETQYF; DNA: TGCAGTGCTACCGGGACCGCCGACCAAGAGACCCAGTACTTC
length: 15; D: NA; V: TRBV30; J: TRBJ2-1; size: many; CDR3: CAWSLKGGISNEQFF; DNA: TGTGCCTGGAGTCTGAAGGGGGGGATCTCCAATGAGCAGTTCTTC
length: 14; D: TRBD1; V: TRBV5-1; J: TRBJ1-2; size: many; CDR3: CASRTSDRGLGYTF; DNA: TGCGCCAGCAGAACCTCGGACAGGGGGCTTGGCTACACCTTC
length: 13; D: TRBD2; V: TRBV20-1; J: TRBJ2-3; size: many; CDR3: CSSSGGAPDTQYF; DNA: TGCAGTTCAAGCGGGGGGGCCCCAGATACGCAGTATTTT
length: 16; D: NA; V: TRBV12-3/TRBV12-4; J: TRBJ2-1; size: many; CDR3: CASSPMSGGSYNEQFF; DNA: TGTGCCAGCAGTCCCATGTCCGGGGGTTCCTACAATGAGCAGTTCTTC
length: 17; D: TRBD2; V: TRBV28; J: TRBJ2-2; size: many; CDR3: CASRSPLAGVATGELFF; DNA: TGTGCCAGCCGCTCGCCCCTAGCGGGAGTAGCCACCGGGGAGCTGTTTTTT
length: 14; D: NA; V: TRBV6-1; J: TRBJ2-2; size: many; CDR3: CASRGSANTGELFF; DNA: TGTGCCAGCAGGGGCAGCGCGAACACCGGGGAGCTGTTTTTT
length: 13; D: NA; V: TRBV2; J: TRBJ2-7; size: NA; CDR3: CASSDPRGIEQYF; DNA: TGTGCCAGCAGTGACCCCAGGGGAATCGAGCAGTACTTC
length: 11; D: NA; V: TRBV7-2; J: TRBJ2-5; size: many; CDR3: CASSPGSSQYF; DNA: TGTGCCAGCAGCCCCGGATCCTCCCAGTACTTC
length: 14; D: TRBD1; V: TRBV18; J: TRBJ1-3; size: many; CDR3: CASSQDRSGNTIYF; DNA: TGTGCCAGCTCACAGGACAGGTCTGGAAACACCATATATTTT
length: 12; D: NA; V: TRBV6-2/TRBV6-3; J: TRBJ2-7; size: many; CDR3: CASSLRDYEQYF; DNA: TGTGCCAGCAGTCTCCGGGACTACGAGCAGTACTTC
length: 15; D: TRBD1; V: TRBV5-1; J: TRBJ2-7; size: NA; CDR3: CASSLAGTGVDEQYF; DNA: TGCGCCAGCAGCTTGGCCGGGACAGGGGTCGACGAGCAGTACTTC
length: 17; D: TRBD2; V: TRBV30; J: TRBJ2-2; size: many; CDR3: CAWSKGLAGGNTGELFF; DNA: TGTGCCTGGAGTAAAGGACTAGCGGGAGGAAACACCGGGGAGCTGTTTTTT
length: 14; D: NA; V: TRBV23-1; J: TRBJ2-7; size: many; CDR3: CASSQSGESYEQYF; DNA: TGCGCCAGCAGTCAATCCGGGGAATCCTACGAGCAGTACTTC
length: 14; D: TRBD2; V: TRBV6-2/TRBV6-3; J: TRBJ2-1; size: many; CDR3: CASSFSGGGDEQFF; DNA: TGTGCCAGCAGTTTTAGCGGGGGGGGCGATGAGCAGTTCTTC
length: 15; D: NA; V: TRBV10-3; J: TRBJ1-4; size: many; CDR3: CAISRGWDRNEKLFF; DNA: TGTGCCATCAGTAGGGGTTGGGATAGAAATGAAAAACTGTTTTTT
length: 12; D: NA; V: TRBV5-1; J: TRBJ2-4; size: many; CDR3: CASSLVENIQYF; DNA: TGCGCCAGCAGCTTGGTGGAAAACATTCAGTACTTC
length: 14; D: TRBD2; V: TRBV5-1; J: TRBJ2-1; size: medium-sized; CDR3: CASSLGLASDEQFF; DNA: TGCGCCAGCAGCTTGGGACTAGCATCTGATGAGCAGTTCTTC
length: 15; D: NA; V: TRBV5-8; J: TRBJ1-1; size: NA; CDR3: CASSLVLHQNTEAFF; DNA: TGTGCCAGCAGCTTGGTCCTCCACCAGAACACTGAAGCTTTCTTT
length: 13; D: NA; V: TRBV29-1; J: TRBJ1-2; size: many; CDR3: CSVESPGWGGYTF; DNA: TGCAGCGTTGAAAGCCCCGGTTGGGGAGGCTACACCTTC
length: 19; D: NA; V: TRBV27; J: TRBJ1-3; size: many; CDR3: CASSSRGTSSPWSGNTIYF; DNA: TGTGCCAGCAGTTCCCGCGGGACCTCGTCGCCATGGTCTGGAAACACCATATATTTT
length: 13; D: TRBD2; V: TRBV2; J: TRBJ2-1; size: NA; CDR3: CAIGLADYNEQFF; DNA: TGTGCCATCGGACTAGCGGACTACAATGAGCAGTTCTTC
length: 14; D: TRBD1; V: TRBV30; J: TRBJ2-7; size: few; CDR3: CAWSGGGQGYEQYF; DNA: TGTGCCTGGAGTGGGGGCGGACAGGGCTACGAGCAGTACTTC
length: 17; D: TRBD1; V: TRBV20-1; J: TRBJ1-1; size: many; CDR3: CSARPTGGGRTGREAFF; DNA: TGCAGTGCTAGGCCGACAGGGGGCGGACGGACGGGGCGTGAAGCTTTCTTT
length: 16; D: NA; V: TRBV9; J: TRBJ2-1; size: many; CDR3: CASSVGRATSYNEQFF; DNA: TGTGCCAGCAGCGTTGGTCGGGCCACCTCCTACAATGAGCAGTTCTTC
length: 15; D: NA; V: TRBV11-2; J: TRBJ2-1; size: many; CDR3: CASSWGTTINNEQFF; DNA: TGTGCCAGCAGCTGGGGTACTACGATCAACAATGAGCAGTTCTTC
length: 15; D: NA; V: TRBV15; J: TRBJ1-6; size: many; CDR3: CATSRDLDSNSPLHF; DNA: TGTGCCACCAGCAGAGATCTAGACAGCAATTCACCCCTCCACTTT
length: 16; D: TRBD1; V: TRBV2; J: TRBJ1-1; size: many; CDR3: CASSPLSTGGNTEAFF; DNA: TGTGCCAGCAGTCCATTATCGACAGGGGGCAACACTGAAGCTTTCTTT
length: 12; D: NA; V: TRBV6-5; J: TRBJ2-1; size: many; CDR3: CASSRRGNEQFF; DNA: TGTGCCAGCAGTCGTAGGGGGAATGAGCAGTTCTTC
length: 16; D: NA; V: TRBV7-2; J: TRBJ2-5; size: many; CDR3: CASSRGSAGADETQYF; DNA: TGTGCCAGCAGCCGAGGGTCGGCGGGGGCTGATGAGACCCAGTACTTC
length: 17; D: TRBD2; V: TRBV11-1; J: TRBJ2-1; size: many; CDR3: CASGRTSGALSYNEQFF; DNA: TGTGCCAGCGGAAGGACTAGCGGGGCACTCTCCTACAATGAGCAGTTCTTC
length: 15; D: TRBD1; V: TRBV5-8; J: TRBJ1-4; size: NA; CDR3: CASSSRGQGNEKLFF; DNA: TGTGCCAGCAGCTCACGAGGACAGGGGAATGAAAAACTGTTTTTT
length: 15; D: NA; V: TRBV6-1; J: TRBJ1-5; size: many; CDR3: CASSFRGESNQPQHF; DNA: TGTGCCAGCAGTTTCCGGGGGGAGAGCAATCAGCCCCAGCATTTT
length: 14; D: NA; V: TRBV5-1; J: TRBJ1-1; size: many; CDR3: CASSPGTLNTEAFF; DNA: TGCGCCAGCAGCCCCGGGACCTTGAACACTGAAGCTTTCTTT
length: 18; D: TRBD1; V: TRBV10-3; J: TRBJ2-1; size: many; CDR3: CAISGTGDDLLPYNEQFF; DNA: TGTGCCATCAGTGGAACAGGGGACGACTTACTACCCTACAATGAGCAGTTCTTC